This T cell receptor (beta chain) is drawn from a study of blood T cells in healthy people across ages. It was with a sample-barcoded 5' primer and a J-beta primer mix that a second PCR of about 7 to 12 cycles was run. A single record per CDR3 protein comes from TCRdb applying MiXCR to the 5' RACE reads. The top ten hold approximately 10% of the sample, which has 750,000 to 1,000,000 distinct CDR3 sequences, 25% to 35% seen once. The same sample was also studied in work on T cells of mothers and their children.

The sequencing sample was made of blood. This receptor was identified in a woman between 40 and 50 years old in good health.

Here the CDR3 reads CASSPKNIPFF. The CDR3 region has the DNA TGTGCCAGCAGCCCCAAAAACATTCCGTTCTTC. The chain combines TRBV12-3 or TRBV12-4 with TRBJ2-1, with unresolved D. V lost 6 bases to trimming and J lost 15 bases, with 15 bases between them. The CDR3 loop spans 11 amino acids.